The 18 T cell receptor beta chains listed next were all sequenced from one sample in a study of cytomegalovirus exposure and HLA in healthy donors. 13 Jbeta primers and 60 Vbeta primers were used for the PCR. Sequenced by immunoSEQ multiplex PCR; TCRdb stores in-frame clones only, minus some. In the table there are roughly 150,000 clones, approximately 68% of which are singletons. Source material: PBMCs. All receptors come from a man aged 35 to 55 in good health and CMV-seronegative.

The chain employs TRBV2 and TRBJ1-4; no firm D call. This CDR3 comprises 15 residues. Germline loops: CDR1 SNHLY, CDR2 FYNNEI. V was pared by 7 bases and J by 6 bases, with 18 bases between. The CDR3 sequence is CASMHDSVGDEKLFF. The CDR3 bases are TGTGCCAGCATGCACGACTCAGTCGGGGATGAAAAACTGTTTTTT.

The chain carries TRBV14 and TRBJ2-5; D unclear. Trimming took 0 bases from V and 4 from J, leaving 9 bases between them. CDR3 length equals 14 residues. Germline assignment: CDR1 SGHDN and CDR2 FVKESK. CDR3 protein: CASSQDFGLETQYF. CDR3 in DNA: TGTGCCAGCAGCCAAGATTTCGGGTTAGAGACCCAGTACTTC.

CDR3 in DNA: TGTGCCAGTAGTATAGATGGGGGACAGGGGAACAATGAGCAGTTCTTC. Amino acid sequence: CASSIDGGQGNNEQFF. The genes are TRBV19 and TRBJ2-1; 10 bases map to TRBD1. Looked up from germline, CDR1 is LNHDA and CDR2 is SQIVND (reference sequence). With 0 bases clipped from V and 5 bases from J, the junction kept 4 bases outside the gene matches. CDR3 length: 16 amino acids.

The chain recombines TRBV19 with TRBJ1-3; D uncertain. CDR3 length: 16 amino acids. V shed 7 bases and J shed 2 bases, with 18 bases lying between them. Germline V gene sequence: CDR1 LNHDA, CDR2 SQIVND (reference sequence). CDR3 in amino acids: CASITDRWAAGNTIYF. For the CDR3, the DNA is TGTGCCAGTATTACAGACCGGTGGGCCGCTGGAAACACCATATATTTT.

This clone was seen only once. The genes are TRBV6-1 and TRBJ1-4; 7 bases agree with TRBD1. V lost 6 bases to trimming and J lost 5 bases; unmatched junction nucleotides: 6. The CDR3 runs to 14 residues. Germline V lookup: CDR1 MNHNS, CDR2 SASEGT. CDR3 residues: CASSATGVNEKLFF. CDR3 coding DNA: TGTGCCAGCAGCGCCACAGGGGTAAATGAAAAACTGTTTTTT.

This chain uses TRBV9 with TRBJ1-1; 8 bases are shared with TRBD1. This CDR3 is built from 15 residues. V was clipped by 2 bases and J by 6 bases; unmatched bases: 9. The V gene's germline CDR1 is SGDLS and CDR2 YYNGEE. The CDR3 DNA sequence: TGTGCCAGCAGCGTCAGACAGGGGAGGGCGGCTGAAGCTTTCTTT. Residues: CASSVRQGRAAEAFF.

This chain uses TRBV11-3 with TRBJ2-1; the match to TRBD2 covers 9 bases. The trim removed 2 bases at V and 4 bases at J, leaving 3 bases unmatched. Per the germline V gene, CDR1 is SGHNT and CDR2 is YENEEA. The CDR3 runs to 15 residues. The CDR3 region is CASSLLAGYYNEQFF. The CDR3 DNA follows: TGTGCCAGCAGCTTACTAGCGGGGTATTACAATGAGCAGTTCTTC.

Comments on this clone: The same CDR3 arises from other DNA sequences in this sample as well. V is TRBV7-2 and J is TRBJ2-7, with D perhaps matching TRBD1 (6 bases). V was shortened by 1 base and J by 4 bases, with 11 bases between the two germline ends. This CDR3 has 14 residues. From germline, CDR1 is SGHTA and CDR2 FQGNSA. CDR3 amino acids: CASSLGGQGYEQYF. In DNA, the CDR3 is TGTGCCAGCAGCTTAGGCGGTCAGGGGTACGAGCAGTACTTC.

The chain recombines TRBV6-4 with TRBJ2-2; TRBD2 aligns across 16 bases. This CDR3 comprises 17 residues. Germline V CDR1 and CDR2: MRHNA, SNTAGT. Trimming took 7 bases from V and 7 from J; bases not matched to a gene: 9. The CDR3 DNA follows: TGTGCCAGCATAAAGGGACTAGCGGGGGGGCTAAGCGGGGAGCTGTTTTTT. Protein product: CASIKGLAGGLSGELFF.

The chain couples TRBV4-1 to TRBJ1-5, with D hard to call. V lost 4 bases, J lost 12 bases, and 16 bases lay in between. Looked up from germline, CDR1 is MGHRA and CDR2 is YSYEKL. This CDR3 is 13 amino acids long. The CDR3 bases are TGCGCCAGCAGCCGCCTCGAAAGCGGGGTCCAGCATTTT. It translates to CASSRLESGVQHF.

The chain uses TRBV4-3 and TRBJ1-1; a weak D match, TRBD1 (6 bases). Trimming removed 1 base at V and 4 bases at J, with 13 bases between. This CDR3 spans 15 amino acids. Germline assignment: CDR1 LGHNA and CDR2 YSLEER. Here the CDR3 DNA reads TGCGCCAGCAGCCAAGTCCCCAGGGGTTTCACTGAAGCTTTCTTT. Translation gives CASSQVPRGFTEAFF.

The chain combines TRBV7-8 with TRBJ2-5; TRBD2 matches 7 bases. With 1 base clipped from V and 5 bases from J, the junction kept 10 bases outside the gene matches. Germline V lookup: CDR1 SGHVS, CDR2 FQNEAQ. The CDR3 loop spans 16 amino acids. This CDR3 reads CASSLGGRGGAETQYF. CDR3 nucleotide sequence: TGTGCCAGCAGCTTAGGGGGAAGGGGAGGGGCGGAGACCCAGTACTTC.

The chain joins TRBV5-6 to TRBJ2-7; TRBD2 might be the D (6 bases). The CDR3 has 15 amino acids. Trimming removed 1 base from V and 2 bases from J, with 13 bases in between. The germline CDR1 and CDR2 sequences are SGHDT and YYEEEE. CDR3: CASSLLGGNPYEQYF. The CDR3 nucleotides are TGTGCCAGCAGCTTGTTGGGGGGAAACCCCTACGAGCAGTACTTC.

V gene TRBV9 combines with J gene TRBJ2-1; possibly TRBD2 for D (5 bases). Germline loops: CDR1 SGDLS, CDR2 YYNGEE. The CDR3 runs 14 residues. With 5 bases removed from V and 13 bases from J, the gap between germline ends came to 22 bases. The CDR3 spells CASSPNPRTGIQFF. The CDR3 region has the DNA TGTGCCAGCAGTCCGAATCCTAGAACGGGAATTCAGTTCTTC.

The chain combines TRBV6-1 with TRBJ2-7, with 13 bases lining up with TRBD2. This CDR3 contains 16 residues. CDR1 and CDR2 (germline): MNHNS, SASEGT. The V gene end was trimmed by 1 base and the J gene end by 6 bases; junction bases not matched to a gene: 6. The CDR3 DNA is TGTGCCAGCAGTGAAGGACTAGCGGGGGGCGTCAGCGAGCAGTACTTC. It encodes CASSEGLAGGVSEQYF.

The chain carries TRBV7-2 and TRBJ2-7; 7 nucleotides match TRBD2. In germline, CDR1 is SGHTA, CDR2 FQGNSA. The CDR3 is made up of 14 amino acids. V dropped 5 bases and J dropped 3; count of bases not matched to a gene: 7. The CDR3 reads CASSREGGDYEQYF. The CDR3 DNA is TGTGCCAGCAGCCGAGAGGGAGGGGACTACGAGCAGTACTTC.

This rearrangement joins TRBV7-3 to TRBJ2-1, with 11 bases identical to TRBD2. The CDR3 runs to 16 residues. The ends lost 3 bases at V and 2 bases at J; junction bases unmatched: 3. The germline gives CDR1 SGHTA, CDR2 FQGTGA. The DNA of the CDR3 is TGTGCCAGCAGCTTCATTAGCGGGGGGGCCTACAATGAGCAGTTCTTC. Its translation: CASSFISGGAYNEQFF.

This clone was seen more than once but under ten times. The chain has TRBV30 and TRBJ2-1; D is ambiguous. Germline V gene data show CDR1 as GTSNPN and CDR2 as SVGIG (reference sequence). Trimming pared 0 bases from V and 2 bases from J, leaving 8 bases between. This CDR3 region has 14 residues. This CDR3 is CAWSVLMAYNEQFF. The CDR3 region has the DNA TGTGCCTGGAGTGTACTCATGGCCTACAATGAGCAGTTCTTC. Based on the CDR3 plus reference TRBV30 and TRBJ2-1, the full variable domain is SQTIHQWPATLVQPVGSPLSLECTVEGTSNPNLYWYRQAAGRGLQLLFYSVGIGQISSEVPQNLSASRPQDRQFILSSKKLLLSDSGFYLCAWSVLMAYNEQFFGPGTRLTVL.